The sequence of this TCR beta chain was determined in a study of blood T cell repertoires in COVID-19. Whole-study context: Acute and convalescent COVID-19 specimens originated in the United States, Italy and Spain.

Ages ranged from about 18 to 89 years, with residence in approximately 23 US areas. In the source study's methods: Amplification of reference gene primers provided the estimated nucleated cell counts. Repertoires were generated with immunoSEQ multiplex PCR, while TCRdb's copy carries only in-frame clones and drops some. That table is the source of V, J and clone size, and D and trimming were worked out from the DNA. Here the sample spans 250,000 to 300,000 clones, roughly 80% being singletons. This TCR derives from a man aged 30 to 39 with acute COVID-19. Sequences were obtained from PBMCs or T cells enriched from blood (not recorded which).

As DNA, the CDR3 is TGTGCCAGCAGCGAATTGCCGGGGACACGCGGCTACACCTTC. Amino acid sequence: CASSELPGTRGYTF. The V call is TRBV7-3, the J call TRBJ1-2; D perhaps matches TRBD1 (6 bases). Germline CDR1 and CDR2: SGHTA and FQGTGA. Trimming removed 5 bases from V and 8 bases from J, with 18 bases in between. The CDR3 extends over 14 amino acids.